These T cell receptor beta chains were read from a single sample in a study of cytomegalovirus exposure and HLA in healthy donors. Measured with immunoSEQ multiplex PCR; TCRdb has only the in-frame clones, and not every one. The table has 45,000 to 65,000 clones, about 71% seen once. The sample was PBMCs. The receptors originated from a woman aged 45 to 65 in good health and CMV-seropositive. Both conserved end residues are part of each CDR3. Fields, in order: D gene, clone size, V gene, J gene, CDR3 DNA, CDR3 protein. The D gene is left open where the match is weak. The size entry is marked missing in some rows and otherwise reads once, few, many or a size class.

.,.,TRBV6-1,TRBJ1-2,TGTGCCAGCAGTGAAAACGGTTCGGGGGAAGGCTACACCTTC,CASSENGSGEGYTF
.,.,TRBV6-5,TRBJ2-2,TGTGCCAGCAGTACGGGACTTTTGGACACCGGGGAGCTGTTTTTT,CASSTGLLDTGELFF
.,.,TRBV19,TRBJ1-2,TGTGCCAGTAGTAGGGCACGGGAGTATGGCTACACCTTC,CASSRAREYGYTF
.,.,TRBV5-4,TRBJ2-1,TGTGCCAGCAGCGAGACAGGACGATCCTTCTACAATGAGCAGTTCTTC,CASSETGRSFYNEQFF
TRBD1,.,TRBV5-1,TRBJ1-1,TGCGCCAGCAGCCCTGGACAGGGGATGAACACTGAAGCTTTCTTT,CASSPGQGMNTEAFF
.,.,TRBV20-1,TRBJ2-7,TGCAGTGCTAGGATAGATTACGAGCAGTACTTC,CSARIDYEQYF
.,.,TRBV7-2,TRBJ1-5,TGTGCCAGCAGCCCCGATTTAGGCAATCAGCCCCAGCATTTT,CASSPDLGNQPQHF
.,.,TRBV2,TRBJ1-5,TGTGCCAGCACAGTACAGGGAAAACAGCCCCAGCATTTT,CASTVQGKQPQHF
.,.,TRBV6-5,TRBJ1-4,TGTGCCAGCAGTTACTCCGGATCCTCCGGGGAAAAACTGTTTTTT,CASSYSGSSGEKLFF
TRBD2,.,TRBV6-1,TRBJ2-7,TGTGCCAGCAAACCGTCGGGACTAGCCCACTACGAGCAGTACTTC,CASKPSGLAHYEQYF
.,.,TRBV4-3,TRBJ2-7,TGCGCCAGCAGCCAAGATACACACCTCTCCTACGAGCAGTACTTC,CASSQDTHLSYEQYF
.,.,TRBV2,TRBJ2-7,TGTGCCAGCAGCCCCTCCTACGAGCAGTACTTC,CASSPSYEQYF
.,.,TRBV10-1,TRBJ1-6,TGCGCCAGCACTGCCCAGACTGCCGTATCCAATTCACCCCTCCACTTT,CASTAQTAVSNSPLHF
.,.,TRBV7-3,TRBJ1-4,TGTGCCAGCAGCTTAACGCCCCTCAGGCAGGCATGTCGGCTTTTTTGTGAAAAACTGTTTTTT,CASSLTPLRQACRLFCEKLFF
.,.,TRBV12-5,TRBJ1-1,TGTGCTAGTGCTGCCGGAGGGAGGGCTTTCTTT,CASAAGGRAFF
.,few,TRBV6-4,TRBJ1-1,TGTGCCAGCAGCCCGACAGTCCAGGGGACTGAAGCTTTCTTT,CASSPTVQGTEAFF
TRBD1,.,TRBV11-2,TRBJ2-5,TGTGCCAGCAGCTCGGGACAGCGAGGGGAGACCCAGTACTTC,CASSSGQRGETQYF
.,.,TRBV5-6,TRBJ1-2,TGTGCCAGCAGTTCTACAGGGCATCATAACTATGGCTACACCTTC,CASSSTGHHNYGYTF
TRBD2,.,TRBV6-5,TRBJ2-4,TGTGCCAGCAGCAGGACTAGCGGGGGGGAAAACATTCAGTACTTC,CASSRTSGGENIQYF
TRBD1,.,TRBV28,TRBJ1-2,TGTGCCAGCAGATTCGCCGGACAGGGTAAAACGGGGGGCTACACCTTC,CASRFAGQGKTGGYTF
TRBD2,.,TRBV4-1,TRBJ2-2,TGCGCCAGCAGCCAAGAATTCGGGGGGGCTCAAACCGGGGAGCTGTTTTTT,CASSQEFGGAQTGELFF
.,.,TRBV5-1,TRBJ1-6,TGCGCCAGCAGCCCGCAGGGGTACTATAATTCACCCCTCCACTTT,CASSPQGYYNSPLHF
TRBD2,few,TRBV4-3,TRBJ2-1,TGCGCCAGCAGCCAAGTCGGGACTAGAGATGAGCAGTTCTTC,CASSQVGTRDEQFF
TRBD2,.,TRBV2,TRBJ2-5,TGTGCCAGCCCACCCGGGACTAGATTGGAGACCCAGTACTTC,CASPPGTRLETQYF
.,.,TRBV12-5,TRBJ1-6,TGTGCTAGTGGTTTGCTCGACAGTTTTTCACCCCTCCACTTT,CASGLLDSFSPLHF